These 18 T cell receptor beta chains were all obtained from the same sample, sequenced in a study of patients and donors after allogeneic stem cell transplantation. TCRdb called the RT-PCR reads again in MiXCR, with one record for every CDR3 protein. The data contain approximately 140,000 distinct CDR3 sequences, 30% to 45% of them singletons. Sequenced material: blood, either unsorted or a sorted T cell fraction (not recorded which). These receptors were taken from a human donor who was either an allogeneic HSCT recipient or a stem cell or donor lymphocyte infusion donor (not recorded which). It is not recorded whose cells these are; they may come from a transplant donor.

V and J are TRBV29-1 and TRBJ1-6; D is possibly TRBD1 (6 bases). This CDR3 has 15 amino acids. Looked up from germline, CDR1 is SQVTM and CDR2 is ANQGSEA. CDR3 amino acids: CTHGGGISYNSPLHF. The CDR3 DNA reads as TGCACTCACGGAGGGGGGATCTCCTATAATTCACCCCTCCACTTT.

The CDR3, as DNA: TGCAGTGCTAGAGTCTGGACAAGCACAGATACGCAGTATTTT. Protein: CSARVWTSTDTQYF. V usage is TRBV20-1 and J usage is TRBJ2-3; the D gene is possibly TRBD1 (5 bases). V lost 1 base and J 0 bases, leaving 8 bases between the germline ends. Per germline, CDR1 DFQATT and CDR2 SNEGSKA (reference sequence). The length of the CDR3 is 14 residues.

The rearrangement links TRBV7-6 to TRBJ1-5; no clear D gene. Trimming shortened V by 6 bases and J by 0 bases, and 6 bases separated the two germline ends. The CDR3 loop spans 13 amino acids. Germline V gives CDR1 SGHVS, CDR2 FNYEAQ. CDR3 sequence reads: CASSLFSNQPQHF. Here the CDR3 DNA reads TGTGCCAGCAGTCTTTTTAGCAATCAGCCCCAGCATTTT.

The genes are TRBV6-5 and TRBJ2-5, with D maybe TRBD1 (8 bases). The CDR3 runs 13 residues. Germline values: CDR1 MNHEY, CDR2 SVGAGI. The germline V and J ends were trimmed by 7 bases and 4 bases, with 13 bases remaining between them. The CDR3 DNA follows: TGTGCCAGCAATCACAGGGGGGGAGAGACCCAGTACTTC. It is translated as CASNHRGGETQYF.

This clonotype turned up a few times. The chain joins TRBV5-1 to TRBJ2-1; 11 bases fit TRBD2. Looked up from germline, CDR1 is SGHRS and CDR2 is YFSETQ. The V segment lost 0 bases and the J segment 16 bases; nucleotides outside the gene matches: 6. The CDR3 is 13 amino acids. The CDR3 DNA reads TGCGCCAGCAGCTTGGATAGCGGGGGGGCCTTATTCTTC. It translates to CASSLDSGGALFF.

This clonotype was picked up a small number of times. A read error may produce the germline difference seen at one junction end. The CDR3 region has the DNA TGTGCCAGCAGCTTAGGGGGGCGAGGTCAGCCCCAGCATTTT. It encodes CASSLGGRGQPQHF. The V and J genes are TRBV12-3 or TRBV12-4 and TRBJ1-5; D may be TRBD1 (6 bases). This CDR3 contains 14 residues.

The chain is built from TRBV9 and TRBJ1-2; TRBD1 agrees at 8 bases. The CDR3 consists of 14 residues. Trimming cost V 4 bases and J 4 bases; bases outside gene matches: 6. Germline CDR1 is SGDLS and CDR2 is YYNGEE. CDR3 bases: TGTGCCAGCAGCAGCATCAGGGGGCTCTATGGCTACACCTTC. This codes for CASSSIRGLYGYTF. Using reference TRBV9 and TRBJ1-2 for the parts outside the CDR3, the full variable domain is DSGVTQTPKHLITATGQRVTLRCSPRSGDLSVYWYQQSLDQGLQFLIQYYNGEERAKGNILERFSAQQFPDLHSELNLSSLELGDSALYFCASSSIRGLYGYTFGSGTRLTVV.

V and J are TRBV4-3 and TRBJ2-5; 8 bases are shared with TRBD2. This CDR3 is built from 18 residues. V gave up 1 base and J gave up 2 bases; unmatched junction bases: 12. Germline CDR1 LGHNA, CDR2 YSLEER. In DNA, the CDR3 is TGCGCCAGCAGCCAAGTTCTTTTAACTAGCGGACAACAAGAGACCCAGTACTTC. It specifies CASSQVLLTSGQQETQYF.

The rearrangement joins TRBV12-3 or TRBV12-4 to TRBJ1-5; the D is unclear. V lost 5 bases and J lost 7, with 9 bases in between. CDR3 length: 12 residues. The CDR3 protein is CASSLLPQPQHF. The CDR3 bases are TGTGCCAGCAGTCTTCTCCCGCAGCCCCAGCATTTT.

This clonotype was counted at least ten times. J is TRBJ1-6 and V is TRBV12-3 or TRBV12-4; D is undetermined. The length of the CDR3 is 14 residues. The V end was cut by 1 base, the J end by 9 bases, with 10 bases between. The CDR3 DNA reads TGTGCCAGCAGTTTAGTGAGGGATACTTCACCCCTCCACTTT. Amino acid sequence: CASSLVRDTSPLHF.

The chain links TRBV4-3 to TRBJ1-6, with D possibly being TRBD1 (6 bases). Germline V gene data show CDR1 as LGHNA and CDR2 as YSLEER. Between the trimmed V and J ends, which lost 0 bases and 3 bases, there was a span of 15 bases. This CDR3 has 18 residues. CDR3 residues: CASSQDSPDRIYNSPLHF. CDR3 in DNA: TGCGCCAGCAGCCAAGATTCACCAGACAGGATCTATAATTCACCCCTCCACTTT.

The chain joins TRBV12-3 or TRBV12-4 to TRBJ1-5, with 10 bases that match TRBD1. The CDR3 runs 15 residues. The ends lost 5 bases at V and 5 bases at J; junction bases unmatched: 6. CDR3 bases: TGTGCCAGCAGTCCCCCGGGACAGGGGTATCAGCCCCAGCATTTT. Protein: CASSPPGQGYQPQHF.

In this sample, this clonotype turned up once. The rearrangement links TRBV20-1 to TRBJ1-1; D gene unclear. V shed 1 base and J shed 5 bases, with 8 bases lying between them. The CDR3 runs to 12 residues. Germline assignment: CDR1 DFQATT and CDR2 SNEGSKA (reference sequence). The CDR3 sequence: CSARAGDTEAFF. The CDR3 DNA reads TGCAGTGCTAGAGCTGGTGATACTGAAGCTTTCTTT.

The chain combines TRBV7-9 with TRBJ2-1; 7 bases match TRBD1. J lost 5 bases, V lost 3 bases, and 10 bases had no gene match. CDR1 is SEHNR, CDR2 FQNEAQ, per germline (reference sequence). The CDR3 has 16 amino acids. The CDR3 nucleotides are TGTGCCAGCAGCTTGTGGACAGGTCCACTTAACAATGAGCAGTTCTTC. It specifies CASSLWTGPLNNEQFF.

The sample holds one count of this clonotype. The V and J genes are TRBV7-8 and TRBJ2-5; D assignment may be TRBD1 or TRBD2 (5 bases each). V gave up 5 bases and J gave up 5 bases, with 21 bases separating them. This CDR3 comprises 16 residues. The germline CDR1 and CDR2 sequences are SGHVS and FQNEAQ. The CDR3 spells CASSITDISGTETQYF. DNA of the CDR3: TGTGCCAGCAGCATCACGGACATCTCGGGAACGGAGACCCAGTACTTC. The full variable domain, rest sourced from reference TRBV7-8 and TRBJ2-5, is GAGVSQSPRYKVAKRGQDVALRCDPISGHVSLFWYQQALGQGPEFLTYFQNEAQLDKSGLPSDRFFAERPEGSVSTLKIQRTQQEDSAVYLCASSITDISGTETQYFGPGTRLLVL.

This sequence joins TRBV12-3 or TRBV12-4 and TRBJ2-3, with 8 bases aligning to TRBD1. V gave up 6 bases and J gave up 0 bases; unmatched junction bases: 5. This CDR3 has 15 residues. Here the CDR3 DNA reads TGTGCCAGCAGCTTCCGGGACAGGAGCACAGATACGCAGTATTTT. It specifies CASSFRDRSTDTQYF.

This clonotype was counted many times. The chain joins TRBV29-1 to TRBJ1-5; 8 bases match TRBD1. Germline CDR1 and CDR2: SQVTM and ANQGSEA. V dropped 3 bases and J dropped 3; count of bases not matched to a gene: 7. The CDR3 contains 15 residues. The CDR3 sequence is CSVEVTGEVNQPQHF. The CDR3, as DNA: TGCAGCGTTGAGGTGACAGGGGAGGTCAATCAGCCCCAGCATTTT.

The rearrangement joins TRBV7-3 to TRBJ2-3; D is perhaps TRBD2 (5 bases). Trimming pared 5 bases from V and 1 base from J, leaving 16 bases between. Germline CDR1 reads SGHTA; CDR2 reads FQGTGA. This CDR3 contains 16 residues. CDR3 sequence: CASSKTRNWGTDTQYF. The CDR3 bases are TGTGCCAGCAGCAAAACTAGAAATTGGGGCACAGATACGCAGTATTTT.